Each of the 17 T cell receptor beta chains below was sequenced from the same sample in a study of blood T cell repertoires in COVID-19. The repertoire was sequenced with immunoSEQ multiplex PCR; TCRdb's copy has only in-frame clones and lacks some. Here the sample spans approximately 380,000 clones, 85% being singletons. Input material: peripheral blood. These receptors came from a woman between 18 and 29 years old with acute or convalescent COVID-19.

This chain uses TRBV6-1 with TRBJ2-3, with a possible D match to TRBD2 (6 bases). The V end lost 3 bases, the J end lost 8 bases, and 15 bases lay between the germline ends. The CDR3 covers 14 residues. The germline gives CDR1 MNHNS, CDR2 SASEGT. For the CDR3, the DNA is TGTGCCAGCAGTGAGGGGACTGGACGGGCTACGCAGTATTTT. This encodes CASSEGTGRATQYF.

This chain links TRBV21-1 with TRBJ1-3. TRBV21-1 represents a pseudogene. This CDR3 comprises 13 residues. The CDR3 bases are TGTGCCAGTTCGGCGGCCGTTGGAAACACCATATATTTT. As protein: CASSAAVGNTIYF.

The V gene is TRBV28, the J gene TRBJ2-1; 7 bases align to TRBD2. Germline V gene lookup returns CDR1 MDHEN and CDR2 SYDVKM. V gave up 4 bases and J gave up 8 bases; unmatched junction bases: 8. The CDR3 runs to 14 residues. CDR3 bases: TGTGCCAGCAGTTGGTCGCGGACTAGTGATGAGCAGTTCTTC. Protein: CASSWSRTSDEQFF. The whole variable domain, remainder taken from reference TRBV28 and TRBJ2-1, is DVKVTQSSRYLVKRTGEKVFLECVQDMDHENMFWYRQDPGLGLRLIYFSYDVKMKEKGDIPEGYSVSREKKERFSLILESASTNQTSMYLCASSWSRTSDEQFFGPGTRLTVL.

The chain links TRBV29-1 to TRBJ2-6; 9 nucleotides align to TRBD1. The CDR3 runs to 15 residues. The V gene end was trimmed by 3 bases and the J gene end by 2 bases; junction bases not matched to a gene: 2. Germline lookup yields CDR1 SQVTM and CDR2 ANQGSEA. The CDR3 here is CSVEWDRAGANVLTF. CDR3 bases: TGCAGCGTTGAGTGGGACAGGGCTGGGGCCAACGTCCTGACTTTC.

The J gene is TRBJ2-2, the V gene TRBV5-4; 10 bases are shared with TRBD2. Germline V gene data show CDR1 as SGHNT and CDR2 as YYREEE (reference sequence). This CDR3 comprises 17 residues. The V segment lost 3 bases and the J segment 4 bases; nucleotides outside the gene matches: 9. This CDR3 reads CASSSERGGRRTGELFF. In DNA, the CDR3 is TGTGCCAGCAGCTCCGAGCGGGGGGGCCGACGCACCGGGGAGCTGTTTTTT.

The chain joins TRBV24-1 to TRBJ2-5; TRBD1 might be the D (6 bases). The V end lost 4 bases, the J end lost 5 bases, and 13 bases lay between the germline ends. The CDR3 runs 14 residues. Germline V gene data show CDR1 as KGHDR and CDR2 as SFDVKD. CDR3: CATSEGQWGETQYF. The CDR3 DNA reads TGTGCCACCAGTGAAGGACAGTGGGGGGAGACCCAGTACTTC.

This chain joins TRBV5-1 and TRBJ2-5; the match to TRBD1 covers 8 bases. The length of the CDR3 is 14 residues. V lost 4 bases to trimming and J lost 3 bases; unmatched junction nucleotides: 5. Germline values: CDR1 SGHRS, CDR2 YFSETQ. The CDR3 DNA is TGCGCCAGCAGCCTTATACAGGGGGAAGAGACCCAGTACTTC. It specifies CASSLIQGEETQYF. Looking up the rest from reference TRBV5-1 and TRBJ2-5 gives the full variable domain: KAGVTQTPRYLIKTRGQQVTLSCSPISGHRSVSWYQQTPGQGLQFLFEYFSETQRNKGNFPGRFSGRQFSNSRSEMNVSTLELGDSALYLCASSLIQGEETQYFGPGTRLLVL.

The CDR3: CASSFSWTGDEQYF. CDR3 coding DNA: TGTGCCAGCAGCTTTTCCTGGACAGGGGACGAGCAGTACTTC. The chain uses TRBV11-2 and TRBJ2-7; 9 nucleotides agree with TRBD1. Trimming took 3 bases from V and 5 from J; bases not matched to a gene: 5. The CDR3 contains 14 residues. CDR1 and CDR2 (germline): SGHAT, FQNNGV.

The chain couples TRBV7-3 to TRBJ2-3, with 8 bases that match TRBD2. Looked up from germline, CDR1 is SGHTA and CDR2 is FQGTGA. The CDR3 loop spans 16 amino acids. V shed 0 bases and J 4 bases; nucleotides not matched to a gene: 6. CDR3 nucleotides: TGTGCCAGCAGCTTAACGACCGGGAGGGCCGCAGATACGCAGTATTTT. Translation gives CASSLTTGRAADTQYF.

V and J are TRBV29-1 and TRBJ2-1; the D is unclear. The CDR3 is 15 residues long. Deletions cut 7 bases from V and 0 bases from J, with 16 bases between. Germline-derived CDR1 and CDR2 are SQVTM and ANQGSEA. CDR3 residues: CSAADPPSSYNEQFF. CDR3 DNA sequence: TGCAGCGCCGCTGATCCTCCGAGCTCCTACAATGAGCAGTTCTTC.

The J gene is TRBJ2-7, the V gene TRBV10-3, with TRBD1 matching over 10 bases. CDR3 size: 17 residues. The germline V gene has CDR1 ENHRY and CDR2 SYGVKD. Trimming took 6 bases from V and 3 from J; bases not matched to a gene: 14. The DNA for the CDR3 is TGTGCCATCAGCCTTGGACAGGGGGAAAACTTGGGCTACGAGCAGTACTTC. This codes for CAISLGQGENLGYEQYF.

CDR3 in DNA: TGTGCCAGCAGCCCCGGGACAGGGGGGGCACCCCTCCACTTT. It is translated as CASSPGTGGAPLHF. V and J are TRBV6-5 and TRBJ1-6; TRBD1 agrees at 11 bases. V shed 6 bases, J shed 11 bases, and the junction held 6 bases outside the gene matches. Germline loops: CDR1 MNHEY, CDR2 SVGAGI. The CDR3 has 14 amino acids.

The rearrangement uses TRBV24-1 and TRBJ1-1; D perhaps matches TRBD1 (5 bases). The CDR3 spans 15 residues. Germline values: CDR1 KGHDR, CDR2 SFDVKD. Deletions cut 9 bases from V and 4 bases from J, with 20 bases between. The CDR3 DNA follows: TGTGCCACCTCGGGGGGGACCGAATGGAGCACTGAAGCTTTCTTT. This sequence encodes CATSGGTEWSTEAFF.

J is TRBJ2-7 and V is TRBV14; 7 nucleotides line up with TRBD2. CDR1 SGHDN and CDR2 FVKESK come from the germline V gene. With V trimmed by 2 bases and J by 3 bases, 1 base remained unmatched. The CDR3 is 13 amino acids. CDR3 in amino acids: CASSQSGDYEQYF. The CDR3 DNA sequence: TGTGCCAGCAGCCAAAGCGGGGACTACGAGCAGTACTTC.

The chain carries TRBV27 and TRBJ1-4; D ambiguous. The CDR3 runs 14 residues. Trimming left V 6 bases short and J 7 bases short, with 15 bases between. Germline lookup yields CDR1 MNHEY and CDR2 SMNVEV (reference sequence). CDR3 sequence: CASSSTGNPEKLFF. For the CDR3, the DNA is TGTGCCAGCAGCTCCACCGGGAACCCTGAAAAACTGTTTTTT. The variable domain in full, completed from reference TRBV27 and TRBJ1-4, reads EAQVTQNPRYLITVTGKKLTVTCSQNMNHEYMSWYRQDPGLGLRQIYYSMNVEVTDKGDVPEGYKVSRKEKRNFPLILESPSPNQTSLYFCASSSTGNPEKLFFGSGTQLSVL.

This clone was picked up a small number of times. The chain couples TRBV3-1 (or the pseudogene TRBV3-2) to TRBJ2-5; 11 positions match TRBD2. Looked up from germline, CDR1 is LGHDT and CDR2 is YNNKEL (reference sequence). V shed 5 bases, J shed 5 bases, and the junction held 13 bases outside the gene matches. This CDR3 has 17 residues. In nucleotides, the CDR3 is TGTGCCAGCAGCAAAGCTAGGATAGCGGGAGGGCAGGAGACCCAGTACTTC. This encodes CASSKARIAGGQETQYF.

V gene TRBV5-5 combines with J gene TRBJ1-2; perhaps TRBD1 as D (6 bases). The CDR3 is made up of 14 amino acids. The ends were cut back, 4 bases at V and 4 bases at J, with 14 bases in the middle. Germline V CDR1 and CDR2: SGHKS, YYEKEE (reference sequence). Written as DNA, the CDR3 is TGTGCCAGCAGCCCGGTCTCGACAGGCTATGGCTACACCTTC. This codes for CASSPVSTGYGYTF.